These 11 T cell receptor beta chains share one sample of origin, sequenced in a study of T cells in Graves' hyperthyroidism and ophthalmopathy. Amplified TCR beta CDR3 regions derived from RNA transcripts. The HTBI primer set was used in a first-round RT-PCR of the TCR CDR3. TCRdb recomputed calls from the multiplex PCR reads with MiXCR, one row per CDR3 protein. The top ten clones hold 10% to 15% of a sample with over 200,000 distinct CDR3 sequences, roughly 14% of them seen once. Sequenced material: blood. The receptors here all came from a woman aged 40 to 49 with Graves' hyperthyroidism that later progressed to Graves' ophthalmopathy.

This clonotype was seen ten or more times. The chain couples TRBV12-3 or TRBV12-4 to TRBJ1-4; unclear D gene. This CDR3 contains 15 residues. With 5 bases removed from V and 0 bases from J, the gap between germline ends came to 10 bases. The CDR3 bases are TGTGCCAGCAGTAAGACCGGTGCAACTAATGAAAAACTGTTTTTT. Its translation: CASSKTGATNEKLFF.

The chain employs TRBV12-3 or TRBV12-4 and TRBJ2-1; 11 bases are shared with TRBD1. The trim removed 6 bases at V and 3 bases at J, leaving 10 bases unmatched. The length of the CDR3 is 17 residues. The CDR3 DNA reads as TGTGCCAGCAGGCGGACAGGGGGCGAATCGATCTACAATGAGCAGTTCTTC. Translated: CASRRTGGESIYNEQFF.

This clonotype was recorded at least ten times. The rearrangement uses TRBV7-2 and TRBJ2-1; D is unresolved. Trimming shortened V by 3 bases and J by 4 bases, and 7 bases separated the two germline ends. This CDR3 region has 13 residues. Germline CDR1 SGHTA, CDR2 FQGNSA. The CDR3 DNA sequence: TGTGCCAGCAGCTTTCAGCCGTACAATGAGCAGTTCTTC. Its translation: CASSFQPYNEQFF. Combining the CDR3 with reference TRBV7-2 and TRBJ2-1 gives the whole variable domain GAGVSQSPSNKVTEKGKDVELRCDPISGHTALYWYRQSLGQGLEFLIYFQGNSAPDKSGLPSDRFSAERTGGSVSTLTIQRTQQEDSAVYLCASSFQPYNEQFFGPGTRLTVL.

In regard to this clonotype: A much larger clone differs from this one at a single base, so this may be a read error. The V call is TRBV3-1, the J call TRBJ2-1; D is ambiguous. The CDR3 covers 15 residues. Germline V gene lookup returns CDR1 LGHDT and CDR2 YNNKEL (reference sequence). CDR3 sequence (DNA): TGTGCCAGCGGCCAAGAGTGGAGTTCCAACAATGAGCAGTTCTTC. Translated, it gives CASGQEWSSNNEQFF.

This clonotype was seen at least ten times. The V call is TRBV2, the J call TRBJ2-7; 11 bases agree with TRBD2. The CDR3 totals 19 residues. The germline V gene encodes CDR1 SNHLY and CDR2 FYNNEI. Trimming at V came to 10 bases and at J to 3 bases, leaving 23 bases not matched to a gene. The CDR3 spells CATGDGGLAGGRPHYEQYF. Written as DNA, the CDR3 is TGTGCCACAGGGGACGGTGGGCTAGCGGGAGGCCGCCCCCACTACGAGCAGTACTTC.

This clonotype was detected only a few times. V is TRBV14 and J is TRBJ2-7; 9 bases line up with TRBD1. V lost 2 bases and J lost 0; bases outside the gene matches: 5. Germline CDR1 and CDR2: SGHDN and FVKESK. The CDR3 extends over 16 amino acids. The CDR3 is CASSQRDREGSYEQYF. DNA of the CDR3: TGTGCCAGCAGCCAAAGGGACAGGGAGGGCTCCTACGAGCAGTACTTC.

This clonotype was counted many times. The rearrangement links TRBV20-1 to TRBJ2-1; D is ambiguous. From germline, CDR1 is DFQATT and CDR2 SNEGSKA (reference sequence). Trimming cost V 1 base and J 0 bases, with 13 bases left between them. The CDR3 is 16 residues long. Written as DNA, the CDR3 is TGCAGTGCTAGAGCTAGGAATAGTAGCTCCTACAATGAGCAGTTCTTC. This sequence encodes CSARARNSSSYNEQFF.

The chain couples TRBV10-2 to TRBJ1-5; D might be TRBD1 (5 bases). Germline V CDR1 and CDR2: WSHSY, SAAADI. There are 14 residues in the CDR3. V dropped 5 bases and J dropped 3 bases, with 11 bases sitting between them. CDR3 nucleotide sequence: TGCGCCAGCAGTTCCCAGGGATCCAATCAGCCCCAGCATTTT. Translation: CASSSQGSNQPQHF.

This clonotype came up many times. The chain is built from TRBV11-2 and TRBJ2-1; 8 bases are shared with TRBD2. Trimming removed 4 bases from V and 0 bases from J; junction bases left unmatched: 5. The CDR3 consists of 16 residues. Germline assignment: CDR1 SGHAT and CDR2 FQNNGV. The CDR3 coding sequence is TGTGCCAGCAGCTACCTTAGCGGGAACTCCTACAATGAGCAGTTCTTC. Protein: CASSYLSGNSYNEQFF.

This clonotype was seen only a few times. This chain uses TRBV6-6 with TRBJ1-1, with D possibly TRBD1 on 6 matching bases. The V end was cut by 2 bases, the J end by 11 bases, with 12 bases between. Germline V gene data show CDR1 as MNHNY and CDR2 as SVGAGI (reference sequence). This CDR3 has 12 residues. Here the CDR3 reads CASSYGGRQAFF. The CDR3 DNA sequence: TGTGCCAGCAGTTACGGGGGGCGTCAGGCTTTCTTT.

The J gene is TRBJ2-6, the V gene TRBV7-9; no clear D. This CDR3 contains 16 residues. Trimming cost V 0 bases and J 1 base, with 7 bases left between them. From germline, CDR1 is SEHNR and CDR2 FQNEAQ (reference sequence). CDR3 in amino acids: CASSLARGSGANVLTF. The CDR3 coding sequence is TGTGCCAGCAGCTTAGCGCGAGGTTCTGGGGCCAACGTCCTGACTTTC.